This note documents a single T cell receptor beta chain sequence. The protocol was immunoSEQ multiplex PCR, while the TCRdb copy is restricted to in-frame clones and leaves out a portion. The data show roughly 150,000 clones, under 90% seen once. The record originates from a study of blood T cell repertoires in COVID-19. CDR1 is SNHLY, CDR2 FYNNEI, per germline. There are 15 residues in the CDR3. Trimming removed 5 bases from V and 5 bases from J; junction bases left unmatched: 5. The sample was peripheral blood. V and J are TRBV2 and TRBJ2-5; the match to TRBD2 covers 13 bases. The clonotype originates from a man aged 60 to 75 with acute or convalescent COVID-19. CDR3 sequence: CASSPTSGGAETQYF. CDR3 nucleotide sequence: TGTGCCAGCAGTCCAACTAGCGGGGGGGCTGAGACCCAGTACTTC.